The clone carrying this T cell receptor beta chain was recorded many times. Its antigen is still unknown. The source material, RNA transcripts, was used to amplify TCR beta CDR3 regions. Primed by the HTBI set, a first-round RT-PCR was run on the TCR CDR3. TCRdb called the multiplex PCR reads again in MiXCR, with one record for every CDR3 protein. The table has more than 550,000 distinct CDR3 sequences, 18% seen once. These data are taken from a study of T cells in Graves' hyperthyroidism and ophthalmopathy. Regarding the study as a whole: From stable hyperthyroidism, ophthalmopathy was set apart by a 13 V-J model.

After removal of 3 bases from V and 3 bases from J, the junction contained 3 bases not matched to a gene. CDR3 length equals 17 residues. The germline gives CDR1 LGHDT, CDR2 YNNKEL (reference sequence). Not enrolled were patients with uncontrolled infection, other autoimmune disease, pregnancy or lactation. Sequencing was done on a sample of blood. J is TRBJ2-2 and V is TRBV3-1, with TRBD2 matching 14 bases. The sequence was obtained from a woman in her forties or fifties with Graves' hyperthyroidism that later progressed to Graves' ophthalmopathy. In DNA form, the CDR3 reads TGTGCCAGCAGCCAGACTAGCGGGGGGGCCCACACCGGGGAGCTGTTTTTT. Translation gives CASSQTSGGAHTGELFF.